This T cell receptor beta chain was recovered during a study of T cell responses to AZD1222 COVID-19 vaccine. The study, taken as a whole, reports: Repertoires were obtained solely post-peak T cell response. Donors skewed white British and female; clonal diversity was possibly underestimated.

On this clone itself: Its specificity is not known.

This table comes from immunoSEQ multiplex PCR, and its TCRdb copy is limited to in-frame clones, with some not included. In the table there are 120,000 to 150,000 clones, more than 70% of which are singletons. Per the germline V gene, CDR1 is ENHRY and CDR2 is SYGVKD. The ends were cut back, 2 bases at V and 0 bases at J, with 1 base in the middle. The CDR3 spans 12 residues. The material sequenced was peripheral blood, taken on day 0 of AZD1222 vaccination. The TCR was taken from an adult in good health. This rearrangement joins TRBV10-3 to TRBJ1-1; D not resolved. In DNA, the CDR3 is TGTGCCATCAGTGAGCTGAACACTGAAGCTTTCTTT. Translating gives CAISELNTEAFF.